This T cell receptor (beta chain) was sequenced for a study of shared clonotypes between healthy human individuals. The CDR3 runs 14 residues. Germline values: CDR1 LGHNA, CDR2 YNFKEQ. J was trimmed by 3 bases and V by 3 bases; bases with no gene match: 1. Measured with immunoSEQ multiplex PCR; TCRdb has only the in-frame clones, and not every one. The data contain around 560,000 clones, approximately 95% of them singletons. Naive CD8 cells lacked CD45RO and underwent positive selection for CCR7, leaving out terminally differentiated effector memory CD45RA+ cells. V gene TRBV4-2 combines with J gene TRBJ2-7; 11 nucleotides match TRBD2. The sequence derives from a woman aged 25 to 39 in good health. The sample was naive CD8+ T cells sorted from blood. CDR3 DNA sequence: TGTGCCAGCAGCCACACTAGCGGGAGCTACGAGCAGTACTTC. The encoded protein is CASSHTSGSYEQYF.